These 15 T cell receptor beta chains originate from one sample sequenced in a study of blood T cell repertoires in COVID-19. Generated by immunoSEQ multiplex PCR, the TCRdb table keeps only in-frame clones and is missing some. The sample has approximately 200,000 clones, 94% seen once; the top ten hold about 0.76%. What was sequenced was peripheral blood. These receptors came from a young man with COVID-19, enrolled during active disease.

This chain uses TRBV30 with TRBJ1-2, with TRBD1 as a possible D gene (6 bases). V was pared by 0 bases and J by 7 bases, with 15 bases between. Germline V gene sequence: CDR1 GTSNPN, CDR2 SVGIG (reference sequence). There are 14 residues in the CDR3. The DNA of the CDR3 is TGTGCCTGGAGTGTAGGGGGAGGGGCGTCTGGCTACACCTTC. Protein product: CAWSVGGGASGYTF. Full variable domain (rest looked up from reference TRBV30 and TRBJ1-2): SQTIHQWPATLVQPVGSPLSLECTVEGTSNPNLYWYRQAAGRGLQLLFYSVGIGQISSEVPQNLSASRPQDRQFILSSKKLLLSDSGFYLCAWSVGGGASGYTFGSGTRLTVV.

The genes are TRBV3-1 (or the pseudogene TRBV3-2) and TRBJ2-2; 14 positions agree with TRBD2. In germline, CDR1 is LGHDT, CDR2 YNNKEL (reference sequence). V lost 4 bases and J lost 4; bases outside the gene matches: 5. This CDR3 spans 17 amino acids. The CDR3 nucleotides read TGTGCCAGCAGCCCCGTAGGACTAGCGGGGGGCACCGGGGAGCTGTTTTTT. Protein: CASSPVGLAGGTGELFF.

This sequence joins TRBV19 and TRBJ1-1, with TRBD1 matching 8 bases. J lost 6 bases, V lost 3 bases, and 6 bases had no gene match. This CDR3 region has 14 residues. Germline CDR1 reads LNHDA; CDR2 reads SQIVND (reference sequence). DNA for the CDR3: TGTGCCAGTAGTATGCGACAGGGGACGGCTGAAGCTTTCTTT. It translates to CASSMRQGTAEAFF.

This rearrangement joins TRBV2 to TRBJ2-1; TRBD1 might be the D (5 bases). Germline V gene data show CDR1 as SNHLY and CDR2 as FYNNEI. The ends were cut back, 7 bases at V and 10 bases at J, with 20 bases in the middle. There are 14 residues in the CDR3. CDR3 region: CASTMDTLSLEQFF. CDR3 nucleotides: TGTGCCAGCACGATGGACACCCTTTCCTTAGAGCAGTTCTTC. Using reference TRBV2 and TRBJ2-1 for the parts outside the CDR3, the full variable domain is EPEVTQTPSHQVTQMGQEVILRCVPISNHLYFYWYRQILGQKVEFLVSFYNNEISEKSEIFDDQFSVERPDGSNFTLKIRSTKLEDSAMYFCASTMDTLSLEQFFGPGTRLTVL.

This clone came up once. The chain has TRBV19 and TRBJ2-7, with D perhaps TRBD2 (6 bases). The V and J ends lost 3 bases and 4 bases respectively, with 10 bases between them. This CDR3 region has 13 residues. Germline lookup yields CDR1 LNHDA and CDR2 SQIVND (reference sequence). The CDR3 sequence: CASSMAGWYEQYF. The CDR3 nucleotides read TGTGCCAGTAGTATGGCGGGATGGTACGAGCAGTACTTC.

A few counts support this clone. The chain is built from TRBV18 and TRBJ2-7; TRBD1 matches 12 bases. The CDR3 contains 17 residues. Germline V gives CDR1 KGHSH, CDR2 LQKENI. V trimming: 0 bases; J trimming: 9 bases; junction bases outside the gene matches: 12. The CDR3 loop reads CASSPPNIGTGGAGQYF. For the CDR3, the DNA is TGTGCCAGCTCACCACCGAATATTGGGACAGGGGGCGCAGGGCAGTACTTC.

The chain joins TRBV6-6 to TRBJ2-3; D is uncertain. The V end was cut by 5 bases, the J end by 0 bases, with 6 bases between. In germline, CDR1 is MNHNY, CDR2 SVGAGI (reference sequence). The CDR3 has 13 amino acids. Here the CDR3 reads CASSATSTDTQYF. The CDR3 bases are TGTGCCAGCAGTGCCACTAGCACAGATACGCAGTATTTT.

The chain is built from TRBV4-1 and TRBJ1-4; D may be TRBD1 (6 bases). Germline V CDR1 and CDR2: MGHRA, YSYEKL. CDR3 length: 17 residues. Trimming removed 4 bases at V and 0 bases at J, with 15 bases between. CDR3: CASSREQGYPTNEKLFF. CDR3 sequence (DNA): TGCGCCAGCAGCCGAGAACAGGGTTACCCAACTAATGAAAAACTGTTTTTT.

The chain joins TRBV12-3 or TRBV12-4 to TRBJ1-1; D is unclear. The CDR3 loop spans 13 amino acids. V lost 3 bases, J lost 1 base, and 6 bases lay in between. The CDR3 sequence is CASSLEGNTEAFF. The CDR3 DNA reads TGTGCCAGCAGTTTGGAGGGGAACACTGAAGCTTTCTTT.

CDR3 bases: TGTGCCAGCAGTTTACAGGGGATTGGCTCCTATAATTCACCCCTCCACTTT. Its translation: CASSLQGIGSYNSPLHF. This chain links TRBV27 with TRBJ1-6; perhaps TRBD1 as D (6 bases). V lost 2 bases and J 0 bases, leaving 11 bases between the germline ends. CDR3 length: 17 residues. Germline CDR1 MNHEY, CDR2 SMNVEV (reference sequence).

The chain joins TRBV6-5 to TRBJ1-6; D gene uncertain. This CDR3 comprises 14 residues. Trimming pared 5 bases from V and 8 bases from J, leaving 13 bases between. Germline assignment: CDR1 MNHEY and CDR2 SVGAGI. CDR3 amino acids: CASSNRYVDSPLHF. CDR3 DNA: TGTGCCAGCAGTAACCGCTACGTCGATTCACCCCTCCACTTT.

The rearrangement links TRBV6-1 to TRBJ1-1; no clear D. Between the trimmed V and J ends, which lost 2 bases and 11 bases, there was a span of 9 bases. CDR1 is MNHNS, CDR2 SASEGT, per germline. The CDR3 loop spans 11 amino acids. The CDR3 here is CASSESFEAFF. CDR3 DNA sequence: TGTGCCAGCAGTGAATCCTTTGAGGCTTTCTTT.

The chain has TRBV6-5 and TRBJ1-5; no clear D gene. The CDR3 runs 14 residues. Germline CDR1 and CDR2: MNHEY and SVGAGI. The V gene lost 4 bases and the J gene lost 2 bases, with 9 bases spanning the gap. The CDR3 bases are TGTGCCAGCAGTTCCTTACTACGCAATCAGCCCCAGCATTTT. Amino acid sequence: CASSSLLRNQPQHF.

J is TRBJ2-5 and V is TRBV3-1 (or the pseudogene TRBV3-2), with TRBD2 matching over 10 bases. Germline V gives CDR1 LGHDT, CDR2 YNNKEL (reference sequence). The CDR3 length is 15 residues. V shed 4 bases, J shed 2 bases, and the junction held 4 bases outside the gene matches. CDR3 nucleotide sequence: TGTGCCAGCAGCCCTGTGACTAGCGGGCAAGAGACCCAGTACTTC. Its translation: CASSPVTSGQETQYF.

This clone has only one observation. The chain couples TRBV15 to TRBJ1-5; D is unclear. Per germline, CDR1 LNHNV and CDR2 YYDKDF (reference sequence). The CDR3 extends over 13 amino acids. V lost 5 bases and J 1 base, leaving 6 bases between the germline ends. The chain's CDR3 is CATSSGSNQPQHF. CDR3 in DNA: TGTGCCACCAGCTCGGGAAGCAATCAGCCCCAGCATTTT.